Each of the 27 T cell receptor beta chains below was sequenced from the same sample in a study of cytotoxic CD8 clonotypes in ibrutinib-treated CLL (dated by TCRdb to the early 2020s). The sample's time point label, decoded: roughly 25 months on ibrutinib. Libraries came from the immunoSEQ multiplex PCR assay. Entries here come from immuneACCESS through TCRdb and include only in-frame sequences with V and J called. Some clones fail to appear in such tables; in the studies checked, an unresolved V gene covers under half of the shortfall, and the cause of the remainder is unknown. In this sample the table shows under 150,000 clones, about 85% of which occur a single time. About 3.5% of the sample comes from the top ten. The sequencing here drew on PBMCs, taken after 24 months of ibrutinib treatment. The source of these receptors is a human donor with chronic lymphocytic leukemia.

CDR3 sequence: CAISVNSGNTIYF. The CDR3 coding sequence is TGTGCCATCAGTGTAAACTCTGGAAACACCATATATTTT. The J gene is TRBJ1-3, the V gene TRBV10-3; D is uncertain. Looked up from germline, CDR1 is ENHRY and CDR2 is SYGVKD. Trimming left V 4 bases short and J 0 bases short, with 4 bases between. This CDR3 contains 13 residues.

This clone has a single count. The chain employs TRBV7-2 and TRBJ2-1; 9 bases line up with TRBD1. CDR1 and CDR2 from the germline V gene are SGHTA and FQGNSA. V was pared by 2 bases and J by 7 bases, with 6 bases of the junction left unmatched. The CDR3 has 15 amino acids. The CDR3 protein is CASSLFNRGRNEQFF. As DNA, the CDR3 is TGTGCCAGCAGCTTATTTAACAGGGGGCGGAATGAGCAGTTCTTC. Variable domain in full (rest from reference TRBV7-2 and TRBJ2-1): GAGVSQSPSNKVTEKGKDVELRCDPISGHTALYWYRQSLGQGLEFLIYFQGNSAPDKSGLPSDRFSAERTGGSVSTLTIQRTQQEDSAVYLCASSLFNRGRNEQFFGPGTRLTVL.

The V and J genes are TRBV6-5 and TRBJ1-2, with 7 nucleotides matching TRBD1. The CDR3 spans 14 residues. The junction had 6 bases not matched to a gene; V was cut back by 7 bases and J by 1 base. Germline values: CDR1 MNHEY, CDR2 SVGAGI. The CDR3 region is CASTRDSSNYGYTF. DNA of the CDR3: TGTGCCAGCACCCGGGACAGTAGTAACTATGGCTACACCTTC.

J is TRBJ1-1 and V is TRBV7-2; D uncertain. CDR1 and CDR2 from the germline V gene are SGHTA and FQGNSA. The CDR3 runs to 13 residues. The V end was cut by 2 bases, the J end by 5 bases, with 9 bases between. DNA for the CDR3: TGTGCCAGCAGCTTAAGCGTATTGACTGAAGCTTTCTTT. It is translated as CASSLSVLTEAFF.

This clone was seen only a few times. This chain connects TRBV5-1 to TRBJ1-2, with D possibly TRBD1 on 6 matching bases. V was shortened by 2 bases and J by 2 bases, with 10 bases between the two germline ends. The V gene's germline CDR1 is SGHRS and CDR2 YFSETQ. The CDR3 covers 14 residues. The CDR3 coding sequence is TGCGCCAGCAGCTTTGCAGGGGACAACTATGGCTACACCTTC. This sequence encodes CASSFAGDNYGYTF.

J is TRBJ2-7 and V is TRBV11-2; 11 nucleotides agree with TRBD1. The CDR3 runs 14 residues. The junction had 7 bases not matched to a gene; V was cut back by 5 bases and J by 7 bases. CDR1 SGHAT and CDR2 FQNNGV come from the germline V gene. The CDR3 nucleotides read TGTGCCAGCAGCATCCTGGGGACAGGGGGAGAGCAGTACTTC. This translates into CASSILGTGGEQYF.

The V call is TRBV30, the J call TRBJ2-5; D remains ambiguous. This CDR3 has 14 amino acids. Trimming shortened V by 0 bases and J by 3 bases, and 11 bases separated the two germline ends. From germline, CDR1 is GTSNPN and CDR2 SVGIG (reference sequence). The DNA for the CDR3 is TGTGCCTGGAGTGTGCCTCCTGGGGAAGAGACCCAGTACTTC. Amino acids: CAWSVPPGEETQYF. Complete variable domain (other parts from reference TRBV30 and TRBJ2-5): SQTIHQWPATLVQPVGSPLSLECTVEGTSNPNLYWYRQAAGRGLQLLFYSVGIGQISSEVPQNLSASRPQDRQFILSSKKLLLSDSGFYLCAWSVPPGEETQYFGPGTRLLVL.

This sequence joins TRBV5-5 and TRBJ1-6, with a weak D call TRBD1 (6 bases). Trimming took off 4 bases at V and 6 bases at J, with 11 bases between the two ends. This CDR3 spans 14 amino acids. Germline loops: CDR1 SGHKS, CDR2 YYEKEE (reference sequence). This chain's CDR3 is CASSVDSSNSPLHF. The CDR3 region has the DNA TGTGCCAGCAGCGTGGACAGCAGTAATTCACCCCTCCACTTT.

The chain uses TRBV27 and TRBJ1-5; D is possibly TRBD1 (6 bases). The ends were cut back, 6 bases at V and 2 bases at J, with 20 bases in the middle. This CDR3 is built from 17 residues. Germline V gene sequence: CDR1 MNHEY, CDR2 SMNVEV (reference sequence). CDR3 sequence: CASSPRGVSSGNQPQHF. The CDR3 coding sequence is TGTGCCAGCAGCCCAAGGGGGGTAAGCTCTGGCAATCAGCCCCAGCATTTT.

The chain couples TRBV9 to TRBJ1-1, with D tentatively TRBD1 (5 bases). Per the germline V gene, CDR1 is SGDLS and CDR2 is YYNGEE. The CDR3 is 14 residues long. The V gene lost 6 bases and the J gene lost 1 base, with 13 bases spanning the gap. This CDR3 is CASTRGRANTEAFF. CDR3 coding DNA: TGTGCCAGCACTCGGGGCAGGGCGAACACTGAAGCTTTCTTT.

The chain carries TRBV28 and TRBJ1-2; 8 bases agree with TRBD1. After removal of 6 bases from V and 6 bases from J, the junction contained 12 bases not matched to a gene. The CDR3 covers 15 residues. From germline, CDR1 is MDHEN and CDR2 SYDVKM. CDR3 residues: CASRTTGAPSDGYTF. The CDR3 DNA reads TGTGCCAGCAGGACGACAGGGGCCCCTTCGGATGGCTACACCTTC.

V gene TRBV29-1 combines with J gene TRBJ2-5; a possible D gene is TRBD2 (6 bases). Trimming took 1 base from V and 1 from J, leaving 10 bases between them. The V gene's germline CDR1 is SQVTM and CDR2 ANQGSEA. The CDR3 is 14 residues long. The CDR3 nucleotides read TGCAGCGTTGAAGGCGGGGAATTCCAAGAGACCCAGTACTTC. It encodes CSVEGGEFQETQYF.

This chain uses TRBV5-3 with TRBJ2-1; no firm D call. Being an ORF, TRBV5-3 has a function that is uncertain. This CDR3 comprises 14 residues. Trimming pared 8 bases from V and 7 bases from J, leaving 19 bases between. The CDR3 sequence: CARLLCSLFNEQFF. The DNA of the CDR3 is TGTGCCAGGCTTTTATGTAGTCTGTTTAATGAGCAGTTCTTC.

The chain links TRBV10-1 to TRBJ2-2; tentative D call: TRBD1 (6 bases). Trimming cost V 6 bases and J 3 bases, with 11 bases left between them. The CDR3 is made up of 14 amino acids. Germline-derived CDR1 and CDR2 are WNHNN and SYGVQD (reference sequence). The CDR3 loop is CASSRTVDTGELFF. Here the CDR3 DNA reads TGCGCCAGCAGCCGGACAGTCGACACCGGGGAGCTGTTTTTT.

The rearrangement uses TRBV30 and TRBJ2-3, with 8 bases that match TRBD2. V trimming: 0 bases; J trimming: 4 bases; junction bases outside the gene matches: 6. Per germline, CDR1 GTSNPN and CDR2 SVGIG (reference sequence). This CDR3 has 15 residues. In DNA, the CDR3 is TGTGCCTGGAGTGTTGGTAGCGGGGACGCAGATACGCAGTATTTT. Protein product: CAWSVGSGDADTQYF.

This clone occurred once. The chain combines TRBV2 with TRBJ2-7; TRBD2 is a possible D gene (6 bases). With 7 bases removed from V and 1 base from J, the gap between germline ends came to 20 bases. The germline V gene encodes CDR1 SNHLY and CDR2 FYNNEI. The CDR3 is made up of 16 amino acids. The CDR3 protein is CASTPYSGVISYEQYF. In DNA, the CDR3 is TGTGCCAGCACCCCATATTCGGGGGTTATTTCCTACGAGCAGTACTTC.

The J gene is TRBJ1-6, the V gene TRBV7-8; 7 bases agree with TRBD1. V lost 3 bases, J lost 3 bases, and 2 bases stayed unmatched. CDR3 length equals 15 residues. Germline CDR1 is SGHVS and CDR2 is FQNEAQ. The DNA for the CDR3 is TGTGCCAGCAGCTTCCGGGACAGCTATAATTCACCCCTCCACTTT. Translation: CASSFRDSYNSPLHF.

The V and J genes are TRBV9 and TRBJ1-1; D is undetermined. Germline-derived CDR1 and CDR2 are SGDLS and YYNGEE. This CDR3 has 16 amino acids. Trimming removed 3 bases at V and 0 bases at J, with 15 bases between. CDR3 residues: CASSGRPEGMNTEAFF. The CDR3, as DNA: TGTGCCAGCAGCGGGAGACCCGAGGGTATGAACACTGAAGCTTTCTTT.

The chain combines TRBV11-2 with TRBJ2-7, with D possibly TRBD2 on 6 matching bases. Trimming took 0 bases from V and 3 from J, leaving 15 bases between them. CDR3 length: 16 amino acids. The V gene's germline CDR1 is SGHAT and CDR2 FQNNGV. The CDR3 coding sequence is TGTGCCAGCAGCTTAGATCTGGGCCAGCGGGTCTACGAGCAGTACTTC. It codes for CASSLDLGQRVYEQYF.

This chain links TRBV7-9 with TRBJ1-1, with D maybe TRBD1 (6 bases). The V and J ends lost 4 bases and 2 bases respectively, with 11 bases between them. The length of the CDR3 is 14 residues. The germline V gene encodes CDR1 SEHNR and CDR2 FQNEAQ (reference sequence). CDR3 DNA sequence: TGTGCCAGCAGCTCGGGACACAAAAACACTGAAGCTTTCTTT. It encodes CASSSGHKNTEAFF.

This sequence joins TRBV18 and TRBJ1-1; no reliable D call. Germline assignment: CDR1 KGHSH and CDR2 LQKENI. V lost 3 bases, J lost 0 bases, and 11 bases lay in between. CDR3 size: 15 residues. CDR3 DNA: TGTGCCAGCTCACCTTGGGTCGGGGTGAACACTGAAGCTTTCTTT. It translates to CASSPWVGVNTEAFF.

This chain connects TRBV2 to TRBJ1-5, with a weak D call TRBD1 (5 bases). There are 12 residues in the CDR3. V dropped 4 bases and J dropped 7 bases, with 8 bases sitting between them. Germline lookup yields CDR1 SNHLY and CDR2 FYNNEI. For the CDR3, the DNA is TGTGCCAGCAGTGGGGGGGACCAGCCCCAGCATTTT. Its protein is CASSGGDQPQHF. Looking up the rest from reference TRBV2 and TRBJ1-5 gives the full variable domain: EPEVTQTPSHQVTQMGQEVILRCVPISNHLYFYWYRQILGQKVEFLVSFYNNEISEKSEIFDDQFSVERPDGSNFTLKIRSTKLEDSAMYFCASSGGDQPQHFGDGTRLSIL.

This chain uses TRBV7-8 with TRBJ1-6, with a possible D match to TRBD1 (5 bases). CDR3 length: 13 residues. CDR1 SGHVS and CDR2 FQNEAQ come from the germline V gene. The V gene lost 7 bases and the J gene lost 3 bases, with 7 bases spanning the gap. The CDR3 DNA follows: TGTGCCAGCACCAGGGTCTATAATTCACCCCTCCACTTT. Encoded protein: CASTRVYNSPLHF.

This chain joins TRBV9 and TRBJ1-1, with D possibly TRBD1 on 5 matching bases. The V and J ends lost 3 bases and 2 bases respectively, with 14 bases between them. The germline V gene has CDR1 SGDLS and CDR2 YYNGEE. This CDR3 spans 15 amino acids. As DNA, the CDR3 is TGTGCCAGCAGCGCCTCCGGGACGGGAAACACTGAAGCTTTCTTT. Amino acids: CASSASGTGNTEAFF.

This chain joins TRBV11-3 and TRBJ2-1; D possibly matches TRBD1 or TRBD2 (5 bases each). The germline V gene has CDR1 SGHNT and CDR2 YENEEA. V was pared by 1 base and J by 1 base, with 11 bases between. The CDR3 has 16 residues. CDR3 region: CASSLGGTPSYNEQFF. CDR3 DNA: TGTGCCAGCAGCTTAGGTGGGACCCCTTCCTACAATGAGCAGTTCTTC.

This chain connects TRBV2 to TRBJ1-3; unclear D gene. Germline-derived CDR1 and CDR2 are SNHLY and FYNNEI. The CDR3 length is 12 residues. V dropped 6 bases and J dropped 1 base, with 4 bases sitting between them. The CDR3 reads CASSNSGNTIYF. The CDR3 DNA is TGTGCCAGCAGCAATTCTGGAAACACCATATATTTT.

The genes are TRBV10-3 and TRBJ2-3, with 8 bases aligning to TRBD2. This CDR3 is built from 16 residues. Germline V gene lookup returns CDR1 ENHRY and CDR2 SYGVKD. With 2 bases clipped from V and 0 bases from J, the junction kept 4 bases outside the gene matches. This chain's CDR3 is CAISEAASGSTDTQYF. As DNA, the CDR3 is TGTGCCATCAGTGAGGCGGCTAGCGGGAGCACAGATACGCAGTATTTT.